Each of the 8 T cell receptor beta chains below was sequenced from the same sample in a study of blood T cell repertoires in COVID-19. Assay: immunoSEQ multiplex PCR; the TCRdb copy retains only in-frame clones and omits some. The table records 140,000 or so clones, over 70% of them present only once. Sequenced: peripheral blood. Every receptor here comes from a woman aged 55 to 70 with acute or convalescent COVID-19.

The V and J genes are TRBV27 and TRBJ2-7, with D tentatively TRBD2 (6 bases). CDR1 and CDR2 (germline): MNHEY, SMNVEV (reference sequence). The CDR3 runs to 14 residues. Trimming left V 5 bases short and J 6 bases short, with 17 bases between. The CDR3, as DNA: TGTGCCAGCAGTCGGCTAGCGACTGCCGGCGAGCAGTACTTC. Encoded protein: CASSRLATAGEQYF.

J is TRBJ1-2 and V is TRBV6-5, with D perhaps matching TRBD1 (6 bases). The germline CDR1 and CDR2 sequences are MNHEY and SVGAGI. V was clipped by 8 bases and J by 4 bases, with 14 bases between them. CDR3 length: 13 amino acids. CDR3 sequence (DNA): TGTGCCAGCTCCAGGGGAGACCCCTATGGCTACACCTTC. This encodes CASSRGDPYGYTF.

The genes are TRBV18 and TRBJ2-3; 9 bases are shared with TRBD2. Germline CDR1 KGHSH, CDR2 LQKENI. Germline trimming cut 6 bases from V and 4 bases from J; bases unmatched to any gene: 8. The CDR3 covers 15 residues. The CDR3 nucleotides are TGTGCCAGCTCCCGTAGGACTAGCGCGGCAGATACGCAGTATTTT. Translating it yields CASSRRTSAADTQYF.

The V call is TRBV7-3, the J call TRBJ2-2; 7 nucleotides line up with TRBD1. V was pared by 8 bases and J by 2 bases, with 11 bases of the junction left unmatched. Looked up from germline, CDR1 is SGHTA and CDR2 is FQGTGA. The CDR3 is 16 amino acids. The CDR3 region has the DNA TGTGCCAGCGTGTTTCCCGGGACAGCAAACACCGGGGAGCTGTTTTTT. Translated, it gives CASVFPGTANTGELFF.

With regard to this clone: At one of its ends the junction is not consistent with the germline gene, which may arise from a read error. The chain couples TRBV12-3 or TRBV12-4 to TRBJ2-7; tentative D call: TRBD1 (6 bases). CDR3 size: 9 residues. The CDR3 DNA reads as TGTGCCAGCACCTTAGAGGGGGACTTC. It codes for CASTLEGDF.

CDR3 protein: CAISEVSPGTRETQYF. The CDR3 DNA follows: TGTGCCATCAGTGAGGTCTCCCCCGGTACTAGAGAGACCCAGTACTTC. The chain is built from TRBV10-3 and TRBJ2-5; possibly TRBD2 for D (5 bases). V lost 2 bases, J lost 4 bases, and 17 bases lay in between. There are 16 residues in the CDR3. The germline V gene has CDR1 ENHRY and CDR2 SYGVKD.

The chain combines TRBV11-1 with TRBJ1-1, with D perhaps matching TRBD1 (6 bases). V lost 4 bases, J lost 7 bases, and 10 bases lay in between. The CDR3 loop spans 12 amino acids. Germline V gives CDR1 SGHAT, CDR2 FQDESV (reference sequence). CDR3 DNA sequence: TGTGCCAGCAGCTCAACAGGGATTGAAGCTTTCTTT. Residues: CASSSTGIEAFF.

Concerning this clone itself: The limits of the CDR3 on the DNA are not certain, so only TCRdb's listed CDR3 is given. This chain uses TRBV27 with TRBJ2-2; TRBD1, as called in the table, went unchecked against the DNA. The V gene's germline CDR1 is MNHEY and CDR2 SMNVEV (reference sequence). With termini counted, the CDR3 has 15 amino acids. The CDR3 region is CASSSSTVNTGELFF.